This T cell receptor beta chain was obtained from a study of beta chain features in type 1 diabetes (dated by TCRdb to 2017 to 2018). About the full investigation: No differences in mean age, gender distribution, total cell number or subset yield were found between patients and healthy donors. Naive and central memory subsets were obtained from all 30 or so donors, but regulatory and stem cell-like memory subsets were isolated from only 8 patients and roughly eight healthy donors. In the study, TCRB repertoires of sorted circulating CD4+ T cell subsets from recently diagnosed type 1 diabetes patients were compared with those of matched healthy donors. Across all samples, approximately 100 million sorted cells were examined, and cell number per subset correlated strongly with RNA yield. Overall study outcomes, separate from this receptor: Naive, central memory and regulatory TCRB repertoires appeared to be more alike among patients than among healthy donors. In all four CD4+ subsets, TCRB CDR3 length was moderately but significantly shorter in type 1 diabetes patients. Because the HLA sub-analyses included only small numbers of individuals, any influence of HLA type on TCRB rearrangement was left unresolved. Sequencing cDNA rather than genomic DNA could over-represent highly expressing activated cells, although activation and CD3 levels did not differ between groups. At VDJ recombination sites, type 1 diabetes patients had fewer insertions and more deleted nucleotides, which implies abnormalities in thymic rearrangement. Shorter templates might be favored by PCR, yet because patient and control samples were amplified and corrected together, any such skew would affect both groups equally.

Each donor gave one peripheral blood draw, averaging approximately 120 mL, which was collected into heparinised tubes. A BD FACSAria II was used to sort naive, central memory, regulatory and stem cell-like memory CD4+ T cells with a panel that included CD45RO, CCR7, CD25, CD127, CD95 and CD27. Purity was above 98% for every sorted population. Right away, PBMCs were isolated by Lymphoprep density gradient centrifugation and were stained directly, with no culture step. Samples were stained and sorted in pairs, with one healthy donor and one patient per experiment, so that batch effects were minimized. For CDR1 and CDR2, the germline V gene (reference sequence) lists GTSNPN and SVGIG. The CDR3 numbers 12 residues from cysteine through phenylalanine. The entry retains the CDR3 DNA only, 36 bases that are in frame from base 1. The V and J ends are trimmed by 8 bases and 4 bases, leaving 13 bases between them.

Regarding this clone: It has no known antigen specificity. Qualities for individual bases were not recorded, and no much larger clone is one base off.

The entire isolated RNA was reverse transcribed using the High Capacity cDNA Reverse Transcription Kit, and thus expressed TCRB transcripts were sequenced. Deep immunoSEQ sequencing was performed on naive, central memory and regulatory T cell samples, with an average of roughly 3.3 million total reads per sample. Sorted cells were lysed in RLT buffer, and RNA was extracted using DNase-treated RNeasy Micro or Mini kits according to cell number. Each cell subset was processed on its own to prevent cross-contamination, while patient and healthy donor samples were processed together. The immunoSEQ multiplex PCR was used to amplify TCRB sequences from cDNA, generating 87-bp fragments that spanned the CDR3 region. The amplicons were sequenced using the Illumina HiSeq platform. Turning to the authors' computational methods: PCR bias was corrected computationally using synthetic template baselines, and reads within Hamming distance 2 were collapsed, with unmergeable singletons discarded. Reads were aligned to IMGT to assign V, D and J genes, CDR3 length, and insertions or deletions at six rearrangement sites. Within each subset, clonotype counts were normalized to sorted cell number, after which true diversity and Gini coefficients were computed with the tcR R package. The overlap coefficient, calculated on TCRB nucleotide sequences, was used to measure repertoire sharing. Out-of-frame TCRB sequences from naive cells were analyzed to stand in for the pre-selection repertoire. Not all clones reach the TCRdb copy of this immuneACCESS table, which keeps in-frame sequences only. Checked studies attribute under half of the gap to unresolved V genes and leave the rest unexplained. V and J calls and clone size are given by that table; D and trimming were obtained from the DNA. This sample holds hundreds of thousands of clones; 30% were observed only once. More than 0.055% of the sample is in the top ten clones.

The rearranged segments are TRBV30 and TRBJ2-3; TRBD1 is a weak D gene call, 6 bases matching. The TCR sequence derives from a man between 18 and 29 years old in good health. Material: naive CD4+ T cells from blood. Per the publication, the cell subset or site label means: true naive CD4+ T cells. The sequenced DNA is TGTGCCAGCAACAGGGTGGCAGATACGCAGTATTTT. This gives the protein CASNRVADTQYF.